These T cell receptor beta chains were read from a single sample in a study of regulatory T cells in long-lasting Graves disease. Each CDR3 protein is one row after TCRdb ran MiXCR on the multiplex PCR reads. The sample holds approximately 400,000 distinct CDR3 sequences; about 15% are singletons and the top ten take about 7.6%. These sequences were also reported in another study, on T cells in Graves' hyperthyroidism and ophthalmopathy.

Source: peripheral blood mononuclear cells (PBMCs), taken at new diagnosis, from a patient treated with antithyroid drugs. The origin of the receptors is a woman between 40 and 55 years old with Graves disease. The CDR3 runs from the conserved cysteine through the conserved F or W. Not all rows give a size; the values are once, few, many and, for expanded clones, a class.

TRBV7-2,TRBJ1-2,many,CASSLSLAGGYTF
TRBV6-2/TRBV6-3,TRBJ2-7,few,CASSRDRPGVGYEQYF
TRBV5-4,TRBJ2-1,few,CASSLNSAGGGYGEQFF
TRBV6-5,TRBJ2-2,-,CASSYGLAGVEIGELFF
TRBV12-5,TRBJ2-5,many,CASGLTVTGNQETQYF
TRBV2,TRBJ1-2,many,CASSERPVRGYGYTF
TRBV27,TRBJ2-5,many,CASTPRGGGTQYF
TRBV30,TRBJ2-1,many,CAWGSGMEQFF
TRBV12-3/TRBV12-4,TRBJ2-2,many,CASSLTGFTGELFF
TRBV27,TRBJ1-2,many,CASSLSLAGSGYTF
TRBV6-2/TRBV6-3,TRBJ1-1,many,CASTPRGDTEAFF
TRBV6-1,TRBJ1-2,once,CASSEALSRGGYTF
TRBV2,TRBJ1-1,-,CASSRQGAQNTEAFF
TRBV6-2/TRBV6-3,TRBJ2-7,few,CASSYGGAGDISEQYF
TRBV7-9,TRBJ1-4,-,CASSLGGQTNEKLFF
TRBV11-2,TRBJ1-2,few,CASTPGPGSGRKYGYTF
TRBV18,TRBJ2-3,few,CASSPTDTDTQYF
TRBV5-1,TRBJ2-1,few,CASSLVFANEQFF
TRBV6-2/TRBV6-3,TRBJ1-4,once,CASSSDRGDEKLFF
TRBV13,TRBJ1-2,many,CASSPDGYGYTF
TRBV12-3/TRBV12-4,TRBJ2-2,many,CASSTGQYTGELFF
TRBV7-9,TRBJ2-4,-,CASSHSLTKNIQYF
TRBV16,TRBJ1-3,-,CASSQSGSRYSGNTIYF
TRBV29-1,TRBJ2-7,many,CSVAGNSGEQYF
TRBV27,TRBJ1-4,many,CASSMYAGWTNEKLFF
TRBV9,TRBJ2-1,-,CASSVALAPYNEQFF
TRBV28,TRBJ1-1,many,CASTSGGGNTEAFF
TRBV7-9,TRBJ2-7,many,CASSLITSGRYEQYF
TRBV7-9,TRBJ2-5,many,CASSPRDIQETQYF
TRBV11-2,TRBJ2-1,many,CASSPGGGLAYNEQFF
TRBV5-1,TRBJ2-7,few,CASSSLSMLVYEQYF
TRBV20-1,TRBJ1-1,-,CSASPGDTEAFF
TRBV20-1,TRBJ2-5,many,CSAREGGRAETQYF
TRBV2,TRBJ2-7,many,CASSEGTSGRYEQYF
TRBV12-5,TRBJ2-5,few,CASGSQLLAGGETQYF
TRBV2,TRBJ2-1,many,CASSEAWTSGIVDEQFF
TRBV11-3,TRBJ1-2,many,CASSPLDGQGLDGYTF
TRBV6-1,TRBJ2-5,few,CASSPGHPQETQYF
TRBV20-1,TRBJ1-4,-,CSAREDRVGDEKLFF
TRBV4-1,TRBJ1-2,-,CTSSQDPTGGKNGYTF
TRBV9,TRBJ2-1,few,CASSHPGTSGRDEQFF
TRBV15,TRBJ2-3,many,CATSSYSGRASTDTQYF
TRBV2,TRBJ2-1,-,CATCLDSYNEQFF
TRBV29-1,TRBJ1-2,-,CSAGGAGHYGYTF
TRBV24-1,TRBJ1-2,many,CATSDSSRPPNYGYTF
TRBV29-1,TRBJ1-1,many,CSVTANTEAFF
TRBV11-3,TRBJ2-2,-,CASSLNSPSNTGELFF